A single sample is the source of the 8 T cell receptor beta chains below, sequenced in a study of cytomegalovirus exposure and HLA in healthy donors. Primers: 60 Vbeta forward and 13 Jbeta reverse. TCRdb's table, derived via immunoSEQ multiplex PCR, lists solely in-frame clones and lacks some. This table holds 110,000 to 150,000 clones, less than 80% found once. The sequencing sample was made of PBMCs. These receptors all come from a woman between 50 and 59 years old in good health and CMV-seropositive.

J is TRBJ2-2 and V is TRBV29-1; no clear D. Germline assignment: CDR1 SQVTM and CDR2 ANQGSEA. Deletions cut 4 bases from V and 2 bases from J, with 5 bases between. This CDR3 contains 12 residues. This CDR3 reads CSVGGNTGELFF. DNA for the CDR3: TGCAGCGTTGGAGGCAACACCGGGGAGCTGTTTTTT.

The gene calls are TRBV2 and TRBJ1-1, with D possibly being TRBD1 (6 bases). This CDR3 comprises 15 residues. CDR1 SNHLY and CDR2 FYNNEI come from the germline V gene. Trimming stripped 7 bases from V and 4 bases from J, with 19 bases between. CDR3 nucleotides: TGTGCCAGCACATCCCAGGGGAGCATGGGCACTGAAGCTTTCTTT. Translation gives CASTSQGSMGTEAFF.

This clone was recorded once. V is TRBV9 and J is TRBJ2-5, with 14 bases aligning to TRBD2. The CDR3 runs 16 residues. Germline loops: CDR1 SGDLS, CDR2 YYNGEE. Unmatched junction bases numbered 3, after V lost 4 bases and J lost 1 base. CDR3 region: CASSPGTSGGQETQYF. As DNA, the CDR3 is TGTGCCAGCAGCCCGGGGACTAGCGGGGGCCAAGAGACCCAGTACTTC.

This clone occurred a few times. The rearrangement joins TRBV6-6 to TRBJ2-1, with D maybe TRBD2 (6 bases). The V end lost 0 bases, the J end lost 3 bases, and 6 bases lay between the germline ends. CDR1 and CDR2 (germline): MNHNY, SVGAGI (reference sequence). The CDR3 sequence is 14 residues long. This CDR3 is CASSYSTSYNEQFF. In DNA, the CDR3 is TGTGCCAGCAGTTACTCGACTAGCTACAATGAGCAGTTCTTC.

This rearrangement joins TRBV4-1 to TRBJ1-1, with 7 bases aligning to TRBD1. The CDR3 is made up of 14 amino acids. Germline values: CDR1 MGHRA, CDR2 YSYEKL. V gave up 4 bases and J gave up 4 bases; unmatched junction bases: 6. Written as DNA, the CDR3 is TGCGCCAGCAGCCCACAGGGGTTGGGCACTGAAGCTTTCTTT. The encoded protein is CASSPQGLGTEAFF.

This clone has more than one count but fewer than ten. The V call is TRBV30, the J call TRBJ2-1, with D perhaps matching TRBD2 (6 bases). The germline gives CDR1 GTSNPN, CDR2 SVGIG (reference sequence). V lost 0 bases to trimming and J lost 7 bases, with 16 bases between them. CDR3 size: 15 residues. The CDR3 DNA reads TGTGCCTGGAGTGTAAGACGGAGGGTAGGAAATGAGCAGTTCTTC. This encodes CAWSVRRRVGNEQFF.

CDR3 bases: TGTGCCAGCGGGAGGGGGCAAGCTGGAAACACCATATATTTT. Translating it yields CASGRGQAGNTIYF. The chain employs TRBV19 and TRBJ1-3; the match to TRBD1 covers 7 bases. Germline CDR1 LNHDA, CDR2 SQIVND (reference sequence). The CDR3 is 14 residues long. V was pared by 9 bases and J by 2 bases, with 7 bases of the junction left unmatched. The entire variable domain, with the rest obtained from reference TRBV19 and TRBJ1-3, is as follows: DGGITQSPKYLFRKEGQNVTLSCEQNLNHDAMYWYRQDPGQGLRLIYYSQIVNDFQKGDIAEGYSVSREKKESFPLTVTSAQKNPTAFYLCASGRGQAGNTIYFGEGSWLTVV.

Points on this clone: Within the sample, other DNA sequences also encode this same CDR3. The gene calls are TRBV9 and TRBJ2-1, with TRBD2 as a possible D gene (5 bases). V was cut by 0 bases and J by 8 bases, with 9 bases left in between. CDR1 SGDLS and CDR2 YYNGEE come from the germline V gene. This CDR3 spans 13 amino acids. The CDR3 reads CASSVGGPDEQFF. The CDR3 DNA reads TGTGCCAGCAGCGTAGGAGGGCCGGATGAGCAGTTCTTC. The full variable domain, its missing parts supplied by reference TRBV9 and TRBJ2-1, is DSGVTQTPKHLITATGQRVTLRCSPRSGDLSVYWYQQSLDQGLQFLIQYYNGEERAKGNILERFSAQQFPDLHSELNLSSLELGDSALYFCASSVGGPDEQFFGPGTRLTVL.